The 12 T cell receptor beta chains below were found in one sample sequenced in a study of blood T cell repertoires in COVID-19. Only in-frame clones appear in the TCRdb table, and some are missing; sequencing was by immunoSEQ multiplex PCR. The table lists about 180,000 clones, roughly 83% of them singletons. The sequencing input was PBMCs or T cells enriched from blood (not recorded which). All receptors come from a woman in her twenties or thirties who had recovered from COVID-19.

This clone was found a few times. The V call is TRBV2, the J call TRBJ1-5; D not resolved. The CDR3 covers 13 residues. In germline, CDR1 is SNHLY, CDR2 FYNNEI. Between the trimmed V and J ends, which lost 3 bases and 2 bases, there was a span of 5 bases. The CDR3 spells CASSEAGNQPQHF. CDR3 coding DNA: TGTGCCAGCAGTGAGGCAGGCAATCAGCCCCAGCATTTT.

The rearrangement joins TRBV19 to TRBJ2-2; D uncertain. Germline-derived CDR1 and CDR2 are LNHDA and SQIVND (reference sequence). This CDR3 contains 14 residues. Trimming pared 6 bases from V and 4 bases from J, leaving 12 bases between. CDR3 sequence reads: CASSTPGLTGELFF. The CDR3 nucleotides are TGTGCCAGTAGCACACCTGGCCTCACCGGGGAGCTGTTTTTT. Using reference TRBV19 and TRBJ2-2 for the parts outside the CDR3, the full variable domain is DGGITQSPKYLFRKEGQNVTLSCEQNLNHDAMYWYRQDPGQGLRLIYYSQIVNDFQKGDIAEGYSVSREKKESFPLTVTSAQKNPTAFYLCASSTPGLTGELFFGEGSRLTVL.

The chain carries TRBV6-5 and TRBJ2-4; D gene uncertain. Trimming stripped 0 bases from V and 5 bases from J, with 14 bases between. CDR1 and CDR2 (germline): MNHEY, SVGAGI. The CDR3 loop spans 16 amino acids. The CDR3 DNA reads TGTGCCAGCAGTTACTCGTTCCTTGGCAGTGAAAACATTCAGTACTTC. Translating gives CASSYSFLGSENIQYF.

The chain joins TRBV28 to TRBJ1-2; D possibly corresponds to TRBD1 (6 bases). The CDR3 sequence is 13 residues long. Germline CDR1 reads MDHEN; CDR2 reads SYDVKM. The V gene lost 6 bases and the J gene lost 4 bases, with 12 bases spanning the gap. Here the CDR3 DNA reads TGTGCCAGCAGCCCACAGGGCCCCTATGGCTACACCTTC. It yields the protein CASSPQGPYGYTF.

In this sample, this clone turned up once. V gene TRBV7-8 combines with J gene TRBJ2-4, with TRBD1 identical over 7 bases. The J segment lost 10 bases and the V segment lost 5 bases, leaving 8 bases of the junction unmatched. The CDR3 length is 13 residues. Germline CDR1 SGHVS, CDR2 FQNEAQ. In DNA, the CDR3 is TGTGCCAGCAGCACCCGGGACAGACTTATTCAGTACTTC. Translation: CASSTRDRLIQYF.

The J gene is TRBJ2-3, the V gene TRBV9, with TRBD2 matching 10 bases. The germline CDR1 and CDR2 sequences are SGDLS and YYNGEE. Trimming at V came to 3 bases and at J to 5 bases, leaving 0 bases not matched to a gene. The CDR3 length is 13 residues. The CDR3: CASSGTSGDTQYF. The CDR3 region has the DNA TGTGCCAGCAGCGGGACTAGCGGAGATACGCAGTATTTT.

The genes are TRBV14 and TRBJ2-7; 11 positions match TRBD2. The CDR3 spans 17 residues. From germline, CDR1 is SGHDN and CDR2 FVKESK. The junction had 8 bases not matched to a gene; V was cut back by 3 bases and J by 1 base. In DNA form, the CDR3 reads TGTGCCAGCAGCCAGGGACTAGCGGACCCACTTTCCTACGAGCAGTACTTC. This gives the protein CASSQGLADPLSYEQYF.

This clone appeared once. The V call is TRBV7-9, the J call TRBJ2-1; 7 nucleotides align to TRBD2. This CDR3 has 15 amino acids. V lost 7 bases to trimming and J lost 5 bases; unmatched junction nucleotides: 11. The germline gives CDR1 SEHNR, CDR2 FQNEAQ (reference sequence). CDR3 sequence reads: CASTRRFLADNEQFF. Here the CDR3 DNA reads TGTGCCAGCACCAGAAGGTTCCTAGCGGACAATGAGCAGTTCTTC.

The rearrangement links TRBV19 to TRBJ2-1; TRBD2 might be the D (6 bases). CDR1 is LNHDA, CDR2 SQIVND, per germline (reference sequence). The CDR3 spans 14 residues. Trimming took off 3 bases at V and 5 bases at J, with 11 bases between the two ends. The CDR3 coding sequence is TGTGCCAGTAGTATGCGGGAACGGGACAATGAGCAGTTCTTC. It codes for CASSMRERDNEQFF. Drawing the rest from reference TRBV19 and TRBJ2-1, the complete variable domain is DGGITQSPKYLFRKEGQNVTLSCEQNLNHDAMYWYRQDPGQGLRLIYYSQIVNDFQKGDIAEGYSVSREKKESFPLTVTSAQKNPTAFYLCASSMRERDNEQFFGPGTRLTVL.

This clone showed up just once. V gene TRBV20-1 combines with J gene TRBJ2-7; D is possibly TRBD1 (6 bases). Germline V gives CDR1 DFQATT, CDR2 SNEGSKA (reference sequence). V dropped 6 bases and J dropped 6 bases, with 12 bases sitting between them. CDR3 size: 11 residues. The CDR3 reads CSAQTGTEQYF. In nucleotides, the CDR3 is TGCAGTGCGCAAACAGGGACCGAGCAGTACTTC.

The rearrangement links TRBV29-1 to TRBJ1-2; D is perhaps TRBD1 (5 bases). V was cut by 5 bases and J by 8 bases, with 15 bases left in between. The CDR3 covers 12 residues. Germline V CDR1 and CDR2: SQVTM, ANQGSEA. The CDR3 loop is CSVSRGGDGYTF. As DNA, the CDR3 is TGCAGCGTTTCCCGGGGGGGGGACGGCTACACCTTC.

V usage is TRBV18 and J usage is TRBJ2-3; the match to TRBD1 covers 7 bases. This CDR3 comprises 18 residues. V was clipped by 0 bases and J by 6 bases; unmatched bases: 15. The V gene's germline CDR1 is KGHSH and CDR2 LQKENI. The CDR3: CASSPPPDRVEEWDTQYF. The CDR3 nucleotides read TGTGCCAGCTCACCACCACCCGACAGGGTTGAAGAGTGGGATACGCAGTATTTT.